This T cell receptor beta chain was captured by sequencing in a study of T cells in Graves' hyperthyroidism and ophthalmopathy. The CDR3 length is 14 residues. Germline V CDR1 and CDR2: MDHEN, SYDVKM. V shed 5 bases and J 8 bases; nucleotides not matched to a gene: 4. There are many counts of this clonotype. The TCR beta CDR3 regions underwent amplification using RNA transcripts as the source. HTBI primers were the set used in a first-round RT-PCR of the TCR CDR3. TCRdb processed the multiplex PCR reads anew with MiXCR; each CDR3 protein has one entry. The sample consists of about 380,000 distinct CDR3 sequences, about 13% of them appearing once.

The J gene is TRBJ2-1, the V gene TRBV28; 12 nucleotides align to TRBD1. Sequencing used blood. The TCR sequence derives from a man aged 30-40 years with Graves' hyperthyroidism that later progressed to Graves' ophthalmopathy. For the CDR3, the DNA is TGTGCCAGCAGTCCGGGACAGGGGGCTTATGAGCAGTTCTTC. Its protein product is CASSPGQGAYEQFF.